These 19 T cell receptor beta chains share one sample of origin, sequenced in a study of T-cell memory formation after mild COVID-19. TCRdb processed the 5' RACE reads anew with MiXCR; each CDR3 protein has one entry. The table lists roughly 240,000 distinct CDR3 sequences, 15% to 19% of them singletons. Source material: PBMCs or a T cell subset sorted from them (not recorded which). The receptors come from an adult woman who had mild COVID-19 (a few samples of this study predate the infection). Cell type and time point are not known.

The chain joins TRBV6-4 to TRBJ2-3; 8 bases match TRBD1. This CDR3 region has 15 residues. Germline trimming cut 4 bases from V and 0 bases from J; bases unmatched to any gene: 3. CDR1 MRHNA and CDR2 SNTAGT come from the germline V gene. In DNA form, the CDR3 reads TGTGCCAGCAGTGGGACAGGGACTAGCACAGATACGCAGTATTTT. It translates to CASSGTGTSTDTQYF.

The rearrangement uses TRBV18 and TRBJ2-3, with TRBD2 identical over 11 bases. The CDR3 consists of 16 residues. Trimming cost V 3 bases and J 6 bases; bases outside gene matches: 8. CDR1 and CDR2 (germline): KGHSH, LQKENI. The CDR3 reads CASSPGRLAGGDTQYF. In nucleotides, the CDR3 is TGTGCCAGCTCACCGGGTAGGCTAGCGGGAGGCGATACGCAGTATTTT.

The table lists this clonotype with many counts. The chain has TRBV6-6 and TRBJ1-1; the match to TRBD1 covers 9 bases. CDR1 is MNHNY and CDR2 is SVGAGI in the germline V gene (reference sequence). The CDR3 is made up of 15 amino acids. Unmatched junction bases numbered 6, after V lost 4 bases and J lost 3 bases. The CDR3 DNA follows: TGTGCCAGCAGTTCCCCGGGACAGGGATACACTGAAGCTTTCTTT. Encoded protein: CASSSPGQGYTEAFF.

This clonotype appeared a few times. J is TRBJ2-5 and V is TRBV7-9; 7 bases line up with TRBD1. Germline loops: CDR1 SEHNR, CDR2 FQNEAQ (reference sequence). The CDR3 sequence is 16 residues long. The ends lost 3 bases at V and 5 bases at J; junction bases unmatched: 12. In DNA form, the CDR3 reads TGTGCCAGCAGCTTCGGGGTTCCGGGACAGAAGGAGACCCAGTACTTC. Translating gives CASSFGVPGQKETQYF.

In DNA form, the CDR3 reads TGCAGTGCTAGTAGCCGGGGCAACTATGGCTACACCTTC. Its translation is CSASSRGNYGYTF. The chain combines TRBV20-1 with TRBJ1-2, with a tentative D call TRBD1 (5 bases). The CDR3 sequence is 13 residues long. Trimming took off 3 bases at V and 2 bases at J, with 10 bases between the two ends. Germline lookup yields CDR1 DFQATT and CDR2 SNEGSKA (reference sequence).

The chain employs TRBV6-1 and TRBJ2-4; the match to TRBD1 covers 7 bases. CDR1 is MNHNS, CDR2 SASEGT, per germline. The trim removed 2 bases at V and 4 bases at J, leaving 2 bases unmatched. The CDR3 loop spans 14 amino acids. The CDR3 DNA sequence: TGTGCCAGCAGTGAACTGACAGGGAAAAACATTCAGTACTTC. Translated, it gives CASSELTGKNIQYF.

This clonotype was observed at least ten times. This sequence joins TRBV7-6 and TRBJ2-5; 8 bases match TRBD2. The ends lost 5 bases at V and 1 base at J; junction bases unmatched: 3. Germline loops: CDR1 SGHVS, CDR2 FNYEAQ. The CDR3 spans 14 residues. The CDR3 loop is CASSILAGQETQYF. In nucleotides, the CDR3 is TGTGCCAGCAGCATCCTAGCGGGCCAAGAGACCCAGTACTTC.

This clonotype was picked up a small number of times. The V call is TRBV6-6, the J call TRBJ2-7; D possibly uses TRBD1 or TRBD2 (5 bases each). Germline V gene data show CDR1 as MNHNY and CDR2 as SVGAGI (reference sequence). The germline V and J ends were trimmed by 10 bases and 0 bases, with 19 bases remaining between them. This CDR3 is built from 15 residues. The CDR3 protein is CATGPGGLSSYEQYF. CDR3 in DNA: TGTGCCACCGGGCCTGGGGGTCTCAGCTCCTACGAGCAGTACTTC.

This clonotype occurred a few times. The CDR3 DNA follows: TGTGCCAGCAGGAGGACAGGGGGCGCGGGCTCCTATAATTCACCCCTCCACTTT. Its translation: CASRRTGGAGSYNSPLHF. The J gene is TRBJ1-6, the V gene TRBV6-5, with 11 bases that match TRBD1. Losses at the gene ends were 6 bases for V and 0 bases for J; bases not matched to a gene: 7. This CDR3 spans 18 amino acids. CDR1 and CDR2 from the germline V gene are MNHEY and SVGAGI.

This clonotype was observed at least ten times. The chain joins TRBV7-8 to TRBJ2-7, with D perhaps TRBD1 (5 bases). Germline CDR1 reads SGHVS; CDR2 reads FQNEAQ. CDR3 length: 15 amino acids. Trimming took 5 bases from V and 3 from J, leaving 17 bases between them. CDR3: CASSIVYTTGYEQYF. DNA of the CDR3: TGTGCCAGCAGCATTGTATACACAACAGGCTACGAGCAGTACTTC.

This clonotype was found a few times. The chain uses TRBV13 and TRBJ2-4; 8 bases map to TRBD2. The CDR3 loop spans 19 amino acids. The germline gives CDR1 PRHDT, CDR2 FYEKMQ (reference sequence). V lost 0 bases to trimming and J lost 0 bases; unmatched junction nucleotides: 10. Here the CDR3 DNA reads TGTGCCAGCAGCTTAGGATGGGAACTAGCGGATCTAGCCAAAAACATTCAGTACTTC. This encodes CASSLGWELADLAKNIQYF.

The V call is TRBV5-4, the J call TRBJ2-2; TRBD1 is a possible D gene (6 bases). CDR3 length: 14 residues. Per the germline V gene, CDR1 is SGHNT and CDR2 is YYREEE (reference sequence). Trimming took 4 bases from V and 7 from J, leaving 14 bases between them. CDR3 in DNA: TGTGCCAGCAGCGTCGCAGGGGCGGTCGGGGAGCTGTTTTTT. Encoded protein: CASSVAGAVGELFF.

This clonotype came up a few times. CDR3 DNA sequence: TGTGCCAGCAGCGCGGGACGGGTGCACCAAGAGACCCAGTACTTC. Translated, it gives CASSAGRVHQETQYF. This chain connects TRBV9 to TRBJ2-5, with D perhaps assigned TRBD1 or TRBD2 (5 bases each). V gave up 3 bases and J gave up 0 bases, with 12 bases separating them. Germline V lookup: CDR1 SGDLS, CDR2 YYNGEE. This CDR3 comprises 15 residues.

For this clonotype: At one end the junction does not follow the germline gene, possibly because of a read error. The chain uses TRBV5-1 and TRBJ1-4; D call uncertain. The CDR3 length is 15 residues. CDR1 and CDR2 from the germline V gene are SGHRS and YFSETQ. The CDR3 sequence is CASSGNSATNEKLIF. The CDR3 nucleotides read TGCGCCAGCAGCGGGAACAGCGCAACTAATGAAAAACTGATTTTT.

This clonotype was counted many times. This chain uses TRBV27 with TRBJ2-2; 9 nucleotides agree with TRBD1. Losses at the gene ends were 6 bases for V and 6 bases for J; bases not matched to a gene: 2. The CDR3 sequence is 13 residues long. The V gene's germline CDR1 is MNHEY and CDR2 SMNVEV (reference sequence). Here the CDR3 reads CASRRQGAGELFF. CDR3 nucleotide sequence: TGTGCCAGCAGGAGACAGGGGGCCGGGGAGCTGTTTTTT.

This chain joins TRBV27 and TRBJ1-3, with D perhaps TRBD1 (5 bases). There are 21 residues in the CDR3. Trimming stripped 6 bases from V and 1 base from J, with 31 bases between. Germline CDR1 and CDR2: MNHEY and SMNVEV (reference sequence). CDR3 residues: CASSPRSIPGNAFVSGNTIYF. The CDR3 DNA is TGTGCCAGCAGCCCACGCTCAATCCCAGGGAACGCGTTTGTGTCTGGAAACACCATATATTTT.

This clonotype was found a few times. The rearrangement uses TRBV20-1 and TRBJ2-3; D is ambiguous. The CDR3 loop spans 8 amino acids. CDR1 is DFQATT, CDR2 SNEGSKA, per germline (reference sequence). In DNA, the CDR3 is TGCGCCACAGATACGCAGTATTTT. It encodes CATDTQYF.

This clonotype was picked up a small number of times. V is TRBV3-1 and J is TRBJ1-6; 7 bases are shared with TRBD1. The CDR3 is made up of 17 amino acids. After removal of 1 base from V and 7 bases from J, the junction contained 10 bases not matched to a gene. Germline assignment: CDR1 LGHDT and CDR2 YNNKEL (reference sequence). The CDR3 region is CASSQAMRETGNSPLHF. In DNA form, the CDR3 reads TGTGCCAGCAGCCAAGCTATGCGTGAGACAGGGAATTCACCCCTCCACTTT.

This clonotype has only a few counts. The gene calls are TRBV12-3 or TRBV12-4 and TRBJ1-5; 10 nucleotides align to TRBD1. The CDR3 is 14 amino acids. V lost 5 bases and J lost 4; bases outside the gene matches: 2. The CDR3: CASSRGQGNQPQHF. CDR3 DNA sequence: TGTGCCAGCAGTCGGGGACAGGGGAATCAGCCCCAGCATTTT.